These 10 T cell receptor beta chains originate from one sample sequenced in a study of control samples from healthy donors and cancer patients. The assay was immunoSEQ multiplex PCR, and TCRdb's table has in-frame clones only and misses some. The sample lists 80,000 to 85,000 clones, about 88% occurring once. Sequencing used blood. These TCRs come from a woman between 45 and 65 years old in good health.

The gene calls are TRBV6-2 or TRBV6-3 and TRBJ2-1, with no clear D. This CDR3 is built from 15 residues. Trimming took 2 bases from V and 0 from J, leaving 8 bases between them. In germline, CDR1 is MNHEY, CDR2 SVGEGT. The DNA of the CDR3 is TGTGCCAGCAGTTACGGCAGGTACTCCTACAATGAGCAGTTCTTC. Amino acids: CASSYGRYSYNEQFF.

J is TRBJ1-1 and V is TRBV7-9; D is uncertain. Trimming removed 5 bases from V and 8 bases from J, with 12 bases in between. Germline-derived CDR1 and CDR2 are SEHNR and FQNEAQ (reference sequence). This CDR3 spans 12 amino acids. CDR3 residues: CASSREGREAFF. In DNA, the CDR3 is TGTGCCAGCAGCCGGGAAGGTCGGGAAGCTTTCTTT.

The chain links TRBV9 to TRBJ2-1; 11 bases match TRBD2. CDR3 length equals 15 residues. CDR1 is SGDLS, CDR2 YYNGEE, per germline. V lost 4 bases and J lost 7; bases outside the gene matches: 7. CDR3 nucleotide sequence: TGTGCCAGCAGCCCTAGCGGGGGGAGAGAAAATGAGCAGTTCTTC. Translating gives CASSPSGGRENEQFF. Drawing the rest from reference TRBV9 and TRBJ2-1, the complete variable domain is DSGVTQTPKHLITATGQRVTLRCSPRSGDLSVYWYQQSLDQGLQFLIQYYNGEERAKGNILERFSAQQFPDLHSELNLSSLELGDSALYFCASSPSGGRENEQFFGPGTRLTVL.

The V and J genes are TRBV29-1 and TRBJ1-2, with D possibly being TRBD1 (5 bases). The germline V gene has CDR1 SQVTM and CDR2 ANQGSEA. The V and J ends lost 0 bases and 8 bases respectively, with 13 bases between them. The CDR3 totals 13 residues. The CDR3 region has the DNA TGCAGCGTTGAAGACGCCTGGGGGGAAGGCTACACCTTC. This encodes CSVEDAWGEGYTF.

The chain links TRBV6-1 to TRBJ1-3; D not resolved. CDR1 and CDR2 (germline): MNHNS, SASEGT. CDR3 size: 13 residues. V lost 3 bases to trimming and J lost 0 bases, with 3 bases between them. The CDR3 reads CASSDSSGNTIYF. The CDR3 nucleotides read TGTGCCAGCAGTGATTCCTCTGGAAACACCATATATTTT.

This clone was recorded only once. The V and J genes are TRBV10-2 and TRBJ1-1; D might be TRBD1 (5 bases). Between the trimmed V and J ends, which lost 9 bases and 0 bases, there was a span of 17 bases. Germline V gene data show CDR1 as WSHSY and CDR2 as SAAADI. This CDR3 has 15 residues. This CDR3 is CASRDGYSMNTEAFF. CDR3 nucleotide sequence: TGCGCCAGTAGGGACGGATATTCAATGAACACTGAAGCTTTCTTT.

This chain uses TRBV2 with TRBJ1-2; a weak D match, TRBD1 (5 bases). The CDR3 sequence is 15 residues long. V lost 1 base and J lost 7, with 16 bases in between. Germline assignment: CDR1 SNHLY and CDR2 FYNNEI. Here the CDR3 reads CASSEGPGWVGGYTF. The CDR3 nucleotides are TGTGCCAGCAGTGAAGGTCCAGGGTGGGTAGGTGGCTACACCTTC.

The chain employs TRBV6-6 and TRBJ2-7, with D perhaps TRBD2 (6 bases). Trimming cost V 2 bases and J 7 bases, with 12 bases left between them. This CDR3 has 13 amino acids. From germline, CDR1 is MNHNY and CDR2 SVGAGI (reference sequence). Written as DNA, the CDR3 is TGTGCCAGCAGTTACGGCGGGGCGGGGGAGCAGTACTTC. Protein: CASSYGGAGEQYF.

The chain joins TRBV11-2 to TRBJ2-2; D is possibly TRBD1 (6 bases). Germline CDR1 and CDR2: SGHAT and FQNNGV. This CDR3 contains 16 residues. Trimming left V 6 bases short and J 2 bases short, with 16 bases between. The CDR3 coding sequence is TGTGCCAGCAGACAGGGCCGTACCATAAACACCGGGGAGCTGTTTTTT. Amino acid sequence: CASRQGRTINTGELFF.

The chain couples TRBV7-8 to TRBJ1-5; D uncertain. From germline, CDR1 is SGHVS and CDR2 FQNEAQ. This CDR3 is built from 13 residues. V was trimmed by 5 bases and J by 4 bases, leaving 9 bases between them. The CDR3 sequence: CASSPYRNQPQHF. In DNA, the CDR3 is TGTGCCAGCAGCCCTTACAGAAATCAGCCCCAGCATTTT.